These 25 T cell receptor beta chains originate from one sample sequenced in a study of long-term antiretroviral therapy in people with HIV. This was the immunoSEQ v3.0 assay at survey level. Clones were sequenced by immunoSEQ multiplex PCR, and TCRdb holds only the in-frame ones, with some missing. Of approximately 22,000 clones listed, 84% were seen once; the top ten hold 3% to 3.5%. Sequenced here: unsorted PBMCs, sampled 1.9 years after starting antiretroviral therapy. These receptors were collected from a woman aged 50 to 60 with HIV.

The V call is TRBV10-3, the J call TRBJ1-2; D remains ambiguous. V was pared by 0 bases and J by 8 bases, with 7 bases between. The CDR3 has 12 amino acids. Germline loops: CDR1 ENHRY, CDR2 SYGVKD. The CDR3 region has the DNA TGTGCCATCAGTGAGTCTGGGGTCGGCTACACCTTC. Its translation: CAISESGVGYTF.

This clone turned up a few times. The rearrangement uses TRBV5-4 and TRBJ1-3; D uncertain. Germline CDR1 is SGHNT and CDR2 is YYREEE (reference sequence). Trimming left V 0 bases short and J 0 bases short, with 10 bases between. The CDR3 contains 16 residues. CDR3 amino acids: CASSLVKGISGNTIYF. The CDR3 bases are TGTGCCAGCAGCTTGGTTAAAGGTATCTCTGGAAACACCATATATTTT.

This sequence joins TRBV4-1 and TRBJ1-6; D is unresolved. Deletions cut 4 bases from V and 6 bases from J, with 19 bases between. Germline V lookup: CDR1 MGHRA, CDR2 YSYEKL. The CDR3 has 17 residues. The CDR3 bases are TGCGCCAGCAGCCTCTCTCCCTACACGGACGGTAATTCACCCCTCCACTTT. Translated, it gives CASSLSPYTDGNSPLHF.

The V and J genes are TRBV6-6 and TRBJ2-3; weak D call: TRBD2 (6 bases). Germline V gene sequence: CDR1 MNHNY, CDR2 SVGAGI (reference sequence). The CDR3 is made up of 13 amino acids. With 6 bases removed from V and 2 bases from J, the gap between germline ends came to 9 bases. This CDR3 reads CASRRDDTDTQYF. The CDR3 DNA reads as TGTGCCAGCAGGCGGGACGACACAGATACGCAGTATTTT.

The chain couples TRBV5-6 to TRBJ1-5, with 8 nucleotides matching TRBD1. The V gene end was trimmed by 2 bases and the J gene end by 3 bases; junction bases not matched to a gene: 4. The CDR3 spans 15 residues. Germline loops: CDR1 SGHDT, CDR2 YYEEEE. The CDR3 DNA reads TGTGCCAGCAGCTTCCGGGACAGGCCCAATCAGCCCCAGCATTTT. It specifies CASSFRDRPNQPQHF.

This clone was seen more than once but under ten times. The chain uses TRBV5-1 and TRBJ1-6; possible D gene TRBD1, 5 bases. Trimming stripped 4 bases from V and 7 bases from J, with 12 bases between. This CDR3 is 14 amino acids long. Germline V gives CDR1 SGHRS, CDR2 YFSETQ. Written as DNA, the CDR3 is TGCGCCAGCAGCGCGGGGGATGCGAATTCACCCCTCCACTTT. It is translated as CASSAGDANSPLHF. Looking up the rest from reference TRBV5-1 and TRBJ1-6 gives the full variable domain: KAGVTQTPRYLIKTRGQQVTLSCSPISGHRSVSWYQQTPGQGLQFLFEYFSETQRNKGNFPGRFSGRQFSNSRSEMNVSTLELGDSALYLCASSAGDANSPLHFGNGTRLTVT.

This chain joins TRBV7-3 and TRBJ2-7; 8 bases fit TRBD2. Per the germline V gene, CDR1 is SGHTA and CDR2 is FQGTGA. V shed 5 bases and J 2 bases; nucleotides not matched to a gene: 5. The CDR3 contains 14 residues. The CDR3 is CASSPGGGAYEQYF. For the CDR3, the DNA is TGTGCCAGCAGCCCGGGGGGGGGTGCCTACGAGCAGTACTTC.

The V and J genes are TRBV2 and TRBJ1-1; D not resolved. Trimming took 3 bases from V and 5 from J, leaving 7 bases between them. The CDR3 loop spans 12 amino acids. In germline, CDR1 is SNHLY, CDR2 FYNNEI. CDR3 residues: CASSDTGTEAFF. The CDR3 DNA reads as TGTGCCAGCAGTGATACGGGGACTGAAGCTTTCTTT.

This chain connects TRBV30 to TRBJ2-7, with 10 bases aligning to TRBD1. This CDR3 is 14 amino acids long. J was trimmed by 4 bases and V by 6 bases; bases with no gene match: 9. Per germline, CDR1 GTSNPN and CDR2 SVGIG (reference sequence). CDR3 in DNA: TGTGCCTGTCTGCCGGGACAGGGGAGGTACGAGCAGTACTTC. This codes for CACLPGQGRYEQYF.

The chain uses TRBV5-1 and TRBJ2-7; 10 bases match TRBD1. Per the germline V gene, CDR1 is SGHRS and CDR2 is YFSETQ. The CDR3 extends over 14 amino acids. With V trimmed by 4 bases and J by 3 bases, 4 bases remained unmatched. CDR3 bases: TGCGCCAGCAGCCCCGGGACAGGGGTCTACGAGCAGTACTTC. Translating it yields CASSPGTGVYEQYF.

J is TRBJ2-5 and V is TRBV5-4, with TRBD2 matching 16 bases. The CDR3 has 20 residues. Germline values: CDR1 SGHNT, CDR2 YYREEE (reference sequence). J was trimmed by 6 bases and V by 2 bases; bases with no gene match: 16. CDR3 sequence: CASSFSPLGTSGGAGKTQYF. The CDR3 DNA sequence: TGTGCCAGCAGCTTTTCCCCCCTGGGGACTAGCGGGGGGGCCGGAAAGACCCAGTACTTC.

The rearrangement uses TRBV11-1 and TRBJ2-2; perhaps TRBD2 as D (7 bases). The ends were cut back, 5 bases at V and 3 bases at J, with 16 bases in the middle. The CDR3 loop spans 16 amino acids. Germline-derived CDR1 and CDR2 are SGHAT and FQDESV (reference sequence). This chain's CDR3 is CASSRTGGRDTGELFF. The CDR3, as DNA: TGTGCCAGCAGCCGAACCGGGGGGCGCGACACCGGGGAGCTGTTTTTT.

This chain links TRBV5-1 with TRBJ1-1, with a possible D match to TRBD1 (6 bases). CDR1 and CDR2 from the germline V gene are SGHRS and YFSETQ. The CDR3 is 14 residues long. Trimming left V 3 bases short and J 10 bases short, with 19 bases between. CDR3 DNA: TGCGCCAGCAGCTGGACCGGAGGCGAGGGGGGAGCTTTCTTT. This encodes CASSWTGGEGGAFF.

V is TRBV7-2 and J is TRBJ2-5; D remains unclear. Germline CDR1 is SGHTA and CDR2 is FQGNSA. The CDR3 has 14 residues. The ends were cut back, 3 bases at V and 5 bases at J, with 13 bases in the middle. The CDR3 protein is CASSFVGRRETQYF. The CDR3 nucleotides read TGTGCCAGCAGCTTTGTGGGCCGTAGGGAGACCCAGTACTTC. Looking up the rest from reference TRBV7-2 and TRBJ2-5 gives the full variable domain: GAGVSQSPSNKVTEKGKDVELRCDPISGHTALYWYRQSLGQGLEFLIYFQGNSAPDKSGLPSDRFSAERTGGSVSTLTIQRTQQEDSAVYLCASSFVGRRETQYFGPGTRLLVL.

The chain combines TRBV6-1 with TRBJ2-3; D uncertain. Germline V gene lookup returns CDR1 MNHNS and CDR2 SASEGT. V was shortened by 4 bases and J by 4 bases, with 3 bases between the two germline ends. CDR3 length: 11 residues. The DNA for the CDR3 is TGTGCCAGCAGTGTCCCAGATACGCAGTATTTT. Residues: CASSVPDTQYF.

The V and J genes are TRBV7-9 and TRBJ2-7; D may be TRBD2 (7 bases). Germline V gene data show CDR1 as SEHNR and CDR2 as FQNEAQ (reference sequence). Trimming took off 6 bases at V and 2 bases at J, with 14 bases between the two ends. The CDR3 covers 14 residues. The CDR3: CASSGGGPTYEQYF. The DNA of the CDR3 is TGTGCCAGCAGTGGCGGGGGCCCCACCTACGAGCAGTACTTC.

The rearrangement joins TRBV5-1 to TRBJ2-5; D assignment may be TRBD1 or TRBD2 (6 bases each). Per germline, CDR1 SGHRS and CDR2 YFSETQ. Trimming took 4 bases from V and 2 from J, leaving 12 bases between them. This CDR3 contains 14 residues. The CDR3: CASSPGAGQETQYF. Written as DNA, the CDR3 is TGCGCCAGCAGCCCGGGGGCTGGACAAGAGACCCAGTACTTC.

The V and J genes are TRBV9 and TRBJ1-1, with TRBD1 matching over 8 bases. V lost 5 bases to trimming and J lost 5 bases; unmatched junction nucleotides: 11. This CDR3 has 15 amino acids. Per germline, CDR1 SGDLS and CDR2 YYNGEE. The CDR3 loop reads CASSRQGLIGTEAFF. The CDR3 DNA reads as TGTGCCAGCAGTCGACAGGGGTTAATCGGGACTGAAGCTTTCTTT.

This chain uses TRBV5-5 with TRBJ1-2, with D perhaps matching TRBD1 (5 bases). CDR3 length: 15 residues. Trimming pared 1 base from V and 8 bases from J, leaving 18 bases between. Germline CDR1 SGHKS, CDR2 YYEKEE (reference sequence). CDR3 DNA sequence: TGTGCCAGCAGCTTGCAGGGCAGAGGGGCGAGAGGCTACACCTTC. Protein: CASSLQGRGARGYTF.

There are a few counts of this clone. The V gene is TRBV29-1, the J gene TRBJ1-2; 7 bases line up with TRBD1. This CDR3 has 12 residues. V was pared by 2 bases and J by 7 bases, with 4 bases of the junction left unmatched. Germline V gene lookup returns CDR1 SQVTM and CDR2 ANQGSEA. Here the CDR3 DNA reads TGCAGCGTTGAATTACAGGGGTTTGGCTACACCTTC. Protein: CSVELQGFGYTF.

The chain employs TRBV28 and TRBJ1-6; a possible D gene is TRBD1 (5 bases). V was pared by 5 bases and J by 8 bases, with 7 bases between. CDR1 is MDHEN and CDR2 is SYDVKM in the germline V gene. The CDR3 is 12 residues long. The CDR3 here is CASSRGDSPLHF. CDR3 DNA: TGTGCCAGCAGTCGGGGGGATTCACCCCTCCACTTT.

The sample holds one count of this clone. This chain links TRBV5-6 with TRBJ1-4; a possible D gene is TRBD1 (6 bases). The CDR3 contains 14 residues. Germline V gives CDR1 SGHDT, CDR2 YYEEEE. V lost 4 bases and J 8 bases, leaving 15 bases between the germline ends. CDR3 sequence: CASSLQGKGEKLFF. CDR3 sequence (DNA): TGTGCCAGCAGCCTACAGGGTAAAGGGGAAAAACTGTTTTTT. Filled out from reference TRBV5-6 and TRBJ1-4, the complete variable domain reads DAGVTQSPTHLIKTRGQQVTLRCSPKSGHDTVSWYQQALGQGPQFIFQYYEEEERQRGNFPDRFSGHQFPNYSSELNVNALLLGDSALYLCASSLQGKGEKLFFGSGTQLSVL.

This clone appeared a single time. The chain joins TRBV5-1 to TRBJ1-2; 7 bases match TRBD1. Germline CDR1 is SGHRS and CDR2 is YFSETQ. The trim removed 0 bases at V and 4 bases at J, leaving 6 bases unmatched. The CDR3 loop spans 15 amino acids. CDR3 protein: CASSLEGGPAYGYTF. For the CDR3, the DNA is TGCGCCAGCAGCTTGGAAGGGGGCCCTGCCTATGGCTACACCTTC.

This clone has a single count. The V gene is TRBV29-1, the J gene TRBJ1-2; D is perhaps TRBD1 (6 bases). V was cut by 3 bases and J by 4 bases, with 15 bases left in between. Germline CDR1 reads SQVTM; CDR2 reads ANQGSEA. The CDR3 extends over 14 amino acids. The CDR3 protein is CSVEQRDRSYGYTF. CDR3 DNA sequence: TGCAGCGTTGAGCAGCGAGACAGGTCCTATGGCTACACCTTC.

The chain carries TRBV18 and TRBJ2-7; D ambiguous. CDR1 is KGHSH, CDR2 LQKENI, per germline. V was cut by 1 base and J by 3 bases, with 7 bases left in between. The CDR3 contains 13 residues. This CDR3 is CASSPRPNYEQYF. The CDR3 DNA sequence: TGTGCCAGCTCACCACGGCCGAACTACGAGCAGTACTTC.